Shown below are 6 T cell receptor beta chains from a single sample sequenced in a study of human T cells and chemical hapten exposure. In TCRdb, the RACE reads were re-called with MiXCR into one record per CDR3 protein. The sample has around 99,000 distinct CDR3 sequences, about 10% seen once. The sample's time point: patch test 2, 6 weeks after DPC sensitization. Treatment in this sample: therapeutic diphenylcyclopropenone sensitization with weekly scalp DPC. Sequenced material: whole blood, taken in connection with sensitization to the hapten diphenylcyclopropenone (DPC). Receptor source: a man aged 40-49 years with alopecia areata. Some clones in this sample may be carry-over from other donors' samples.

This clonotype was observed a few times. The chain has TRBV24-1 and TRBJ2-1; 7 positions match TRBD1. CDR3 length equals 16 residues. J gave up 4 bases and V 2 bases, and 7 bases lay outside the gene matches. CDR1 is KGHDR, CDR2 SFDVKD, per germline. The CDR3 DNA is TGTGCCACCAGTGATTCCACCGGGACAGAATACAATGAGCAGTTCTTC. The encoded protein is CATSDSTGTEYNEQFF.

At least ten counts were recorded for this clonotype. V gene TRBV20-1 combines with J gene TRBJ2-1; 7 bases align to TRBD1. V dropped 0 bases and J dropped 1; count of bases not matched to a gene: 9. The CDR3 is 17 residues long. Germline V lookup: CDR1 DFQATT, CDR2 SNEGSKA (reference sequence). CDR3 residues: CSARDPKTGTSYNEQFF. Here the CDR3 DNA reads TGCAGTGCTAGAGATCCCAAGACAGGGACGTCCTACAATGAGCAGTTCTTC.

This chain joins TRBV7-3 and TRBJ2-5; D remains ambiguous. Germline CDR1 is SGHTA and CDR2 is FQGTGA. The V gene lost 4 bases and the J gene lost 2 bases, with 11 bases spanning the gap. There are 14 residues in the CDR3. The DNA for the CDR3 is TGTGCCAGCAGCTCAACAAGCACTCAAGAGACCCAGTACTTC. Its protein is CASSSTSTQETQYF.

In this sample, this clonotype turned up a few times. The chain couples TRBV28 to TRBJ2-5, with D tentatively TRBD2 (6 bases). Germline CDR1 reads MDHEN; CDR2 reads SYDVKM. The CDR3 consists of 15 residues. Trimming stripped 6 bases from V and 5 bases from J, with 19 bases between. The CDR3 DNA follows: TGTGCCAGCAGAAATCTGGGGACTGAATGGGAGACCCAGTACTTC. It is translated as CASRNLGTEWETQYF.

The table lists this clonotype with a few counts. The V gene is TRBV4-2, the J gene TRBJ2-1; 9 bases line up with TRBD1. The CDR3 length is 15 residues. The germline gives CDR1 LGHNA, CDR2 YNFKEQ. V was pared by 1 base and J by 4 bases, with 2 bases of the junction left unmatched. CDR3 sequence: CASSQAGTGYNEQFF. DNA of the CDR3: TGTGCCAGCAGCCAAGCCGGGACAGGGTACAATGAGCAGTTCTTC.

At least ten counts were recorded for this clonotype. The rearrangement links TRBV12-5 to TRBJ1-4, with D maybe TRBD1 (5 bases). Looked up from germline, CDR1 is LGHNT and CDR2 is FRNRAP. Trimming left V 2 bases short and J 10 bases short, with 23 bases between. The CDR3 is made up of 17 amino acids. The CDR3 loop is CASGLTHSVIRGVKLFF. DNA for the CDR3: TGTGCTAGTGGTTTGACACACTCGGTCATCCGAGGGGTAAAACTGTTTTTT.